What follows describes a single TCR beta chain. No cognate antigen has been identified for it. Within one base of it there is no much larger clone, and no base qualities were kept. This entry belongs to a study of regulatory T cells in long-lasting Graves disease listed by TCRdb under 2021. The study in broad terms: Persistent Graves' disease meant more than 5 years of antithyroid drug treatment with TSH receptor autoantibodies that stayed positive. This study used TCR sequencing and RNA sequencing of peripheral blood to compare persistent Graves' disease patients against newly diagnosed Graves' disease patients. The study was registered as a clinical trial and conducted in China. A total of roughly 35 samples were covered by TCR sequencing, comprising around 13 persistent and 20 newly diagnosed Graves' disease patients. On average, persistent Graves' disease patients in the clinical cohort had been on antithyroid drugs for approximately 10 years. Broad study findings and their caveats: Only peripheral blood was studied, because thyroid tissue, the primary lesion, was inaccessible. Persistent disease showed preferential use of TRBV28, TRBJ1-2 and TRBJ2-5, whereas newly diagnosed disease favored TRBV20-1 and TRBJ2-1. Persistent Graves' disease patients showed lower TCR Shannon entropy and fewer highly expanded clones than newly diagnosed patients, suggesting clonal expansion. Sequencing and analysis were limited to the TCR beta chain. Patients with persistent disease shared more public clonotypes (under 3,000) than newly diagnosed patients did (966). The authors noted that the small sample size was a limitation that may lower accuracy.

What this sample's time point label stands for: persistent/refractory GD, antithyroid drugs over 5 years with positive TRAb. RNA was extracted from PBMCs in TRIzol for both TCR sequencing and RNA sequencing. Graves' disease was diagnosed according to American Thyroid Association guidelines. Recruitment of patients was carried out at an endocrinology department in Xi'an, China. Each patient gave approximately 8.8 milliliters of peripheral blood, collected in an EDTA anticoagulant tube. Ficoll Paque Plus density gradient separation was used to isolate PBMCs, and no additional T cell sorting was done. An Agilent 2100 Bioanalyzer and agarose gel were used to check RNA quality, while a NanoDrop 2000 measured RNA concentration. Libraries came from multiplex PCR. TCRdb names Illumina HiSeq 4000 as the instrument used. To build TCR beta libraries, CDR3 regions were amplified by Arm-PCR using iRepertoire HTBI primers. PCR products were gel purified before sequencing. The original methods were these. Across samples, around 58 TRBV and around 15 TRBJ segments were identified and used for gene usage analysis of CDR3 amino acid clonotypes. COPE and FqMerger were used to merge the filtered high-quality paired reads into contigs. BLAST was used to align contigs to IMGT TRBV, TRBD and TRBJ reference genes, with CDR3 defined following IMGT. Any clonotype with a frequency above 0.1% was counted as a highly expanded clone. Shannon entropy was used to measure repertoire diversity, and the Gini coefficient was used to measure V-J evenness. Public clonotypes were defined as clonotypes shared by more than one individual. Through fastp at Q25 and MiXCR, TCRdb rebuilt clones from the public reads, retaining in-frame beta chains. Every CDR3 protein is listed once, alongside the most common genes and DNA of its rows. These V and J calls rely on TCRdb rather than the paper's analysis. This sample gives 300,000 to 500,000 distinct CDR3 sequences in total; less than 25% of them show up just once. The biggest ten clones account for less than 25% of the sample.

CDR1 and CDR2 (LNHDA, SQIVND) derive from the germline V gene (reference sequence). Trimming at the junction amounts to 3 bases on V and 5 bases on J, and the germline ends lie 14 bases apart. Spanning cysteine to phenylalanine, the CDR3 consists of 15 amino acids. The read is trimmed to its CDR3 DNA, 45 bases read in frame from base 1. This receptor was identified in a female donor with Graves disease. The sequence joins TRBV19 to TRBJ1-5; TRBD1 could be the D gene, as 6 bases match. The sequencing here drew on peripheral blood mononuclear cells (PBMCs), taken when the disease was refractory, from a patient treated with antithyroid drugs. The CDR3 reads CASSIGGRFDQPQHF. The DNA is as follows: TGTGCCAGTAGTATTGGGGGGCGATTTGATCAGCCCCAGCATTTT.